This T cell receptor beta chain was captured in a study of blood T cells in healthy people across ages. The J segment lost 7 bases and the V segment lost 5 bases, leaving 6 bases of the junction unmatched. The CDR3 loop spans 14 amino acids. A second about 7 to 11 cycle PCR used barcoded and J-beta primers. TCRdb reanalysed the 5' RACE reads using MiXCR and keeps one entry per CDR3 protein. This sample has about 760,000 distinct CDR3 sequences, with around a quarter found just once. The sample holds one count of this clonotype. This sample was shared with a second study, whose subject was T cells of mothers and their children.

Material: blood. The rearrangement joins TRBV12-3 or TRBV12-4 to TRBJ2-2, with 8 bases aligning to TRBD1. The clonotype comes from a boy aged 10-17 years in good health. The CDR3 sequence is CASSLQGAGGELFF. The CDR3 nucleotides are TGTGCCAGCAGTCTGCAGGGGGCCGGCGGGGAGCTGTTTTTT.